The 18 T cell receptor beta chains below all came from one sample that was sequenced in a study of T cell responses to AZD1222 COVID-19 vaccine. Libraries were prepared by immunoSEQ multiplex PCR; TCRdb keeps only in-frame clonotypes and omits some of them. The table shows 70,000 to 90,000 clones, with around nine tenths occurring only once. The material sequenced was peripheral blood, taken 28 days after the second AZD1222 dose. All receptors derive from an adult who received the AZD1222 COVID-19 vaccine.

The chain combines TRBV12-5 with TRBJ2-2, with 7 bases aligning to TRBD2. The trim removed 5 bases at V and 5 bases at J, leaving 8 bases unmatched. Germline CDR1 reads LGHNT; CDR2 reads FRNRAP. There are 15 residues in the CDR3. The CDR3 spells CASGPRGVGTGELFF. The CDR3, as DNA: TGTGCTAGTGGTCCCCGGGGGGTCGGAACCGGGGAGCTGTTTTTT. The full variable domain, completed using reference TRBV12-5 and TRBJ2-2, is DARVTQTPRHKVTEMGQEVTMRCQPILGHNTVFWYRQTMMQGLELLAYFRNRAPLDDSGMPKDRFSAEMPDATLATLKIQPSEPRDSAVYFCASGPRGVGTGELFFGEGSRLTVL.

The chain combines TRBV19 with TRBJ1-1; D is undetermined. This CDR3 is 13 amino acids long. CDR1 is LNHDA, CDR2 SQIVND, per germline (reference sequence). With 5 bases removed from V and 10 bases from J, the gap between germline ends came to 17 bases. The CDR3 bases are TGTGCCAGTAGTTTATCCATCAATCGCGCAGCTTTCTTT. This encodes CASSLSINRAAFF.

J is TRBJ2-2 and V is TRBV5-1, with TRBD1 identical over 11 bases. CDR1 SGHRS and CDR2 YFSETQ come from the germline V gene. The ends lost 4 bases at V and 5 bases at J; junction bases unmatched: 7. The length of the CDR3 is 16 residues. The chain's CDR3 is CASSQPRDRGTGELFF. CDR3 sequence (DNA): TGCGCCAGCAGCCAGCCCCGGGACAGGGGGACCGGGGAGCTGTTTTTT.

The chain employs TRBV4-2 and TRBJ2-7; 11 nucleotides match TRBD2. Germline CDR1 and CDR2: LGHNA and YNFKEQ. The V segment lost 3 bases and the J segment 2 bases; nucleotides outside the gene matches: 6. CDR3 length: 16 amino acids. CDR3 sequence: CASSQDLAGGTYEQYF. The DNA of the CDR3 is TGTGCCAGCAGCCAGGATTTAGCGGGGGGGACCTACGAGCAGTACTTC.

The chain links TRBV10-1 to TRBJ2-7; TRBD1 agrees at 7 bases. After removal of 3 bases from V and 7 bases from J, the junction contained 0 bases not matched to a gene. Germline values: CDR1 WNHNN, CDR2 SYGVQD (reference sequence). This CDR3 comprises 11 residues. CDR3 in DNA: TGCGCCAGCAGTGACAGGGGGGAGCAGTACTTC. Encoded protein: CASSDRGEQYF.

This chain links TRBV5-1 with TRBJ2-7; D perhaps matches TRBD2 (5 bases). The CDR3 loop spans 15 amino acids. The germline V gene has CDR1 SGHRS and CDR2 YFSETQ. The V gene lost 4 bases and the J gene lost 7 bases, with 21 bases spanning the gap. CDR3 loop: CASSRLDYSLSEQYF. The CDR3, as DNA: TGCGCCAGCAGCCGGCTAGACTACTCCCTGAGTGAGCAGTACTTC. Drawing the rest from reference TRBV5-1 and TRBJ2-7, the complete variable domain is KAGVTQTPRYLIKTRGQQVTLSCSPISGHRSVSWYQQTPGQGLQFLFEYFSETQRNKGNFPGRFSGRQFSNSRSEMNVSTLELGDSALYLCASSRLDYSLSEQYFGPGTRLTVT.

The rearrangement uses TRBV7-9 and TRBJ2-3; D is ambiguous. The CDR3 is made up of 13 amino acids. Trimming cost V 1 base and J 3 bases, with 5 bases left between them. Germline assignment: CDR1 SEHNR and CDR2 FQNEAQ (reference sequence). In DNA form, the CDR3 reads TGTGCCAGCAGCTTAGGGGTTACAGATACGCAGTATTTT. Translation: CASSLGVTDTQYF.

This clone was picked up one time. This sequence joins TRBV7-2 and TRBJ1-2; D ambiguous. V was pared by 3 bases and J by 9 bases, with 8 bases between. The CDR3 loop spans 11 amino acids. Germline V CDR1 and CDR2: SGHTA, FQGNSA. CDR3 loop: CASSFGASYTF. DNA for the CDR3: TGTGCCAGCAGCTTCGGAGCCAGCTACACCTTC.

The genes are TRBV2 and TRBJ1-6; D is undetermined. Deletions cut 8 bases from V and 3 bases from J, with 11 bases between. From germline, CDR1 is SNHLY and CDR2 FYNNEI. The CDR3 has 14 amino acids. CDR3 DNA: TGTGCCAGCTCCCTGACCGTCTATAATTCACCCCTCCACTTT. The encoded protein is CASSLTVYNSPLHF.

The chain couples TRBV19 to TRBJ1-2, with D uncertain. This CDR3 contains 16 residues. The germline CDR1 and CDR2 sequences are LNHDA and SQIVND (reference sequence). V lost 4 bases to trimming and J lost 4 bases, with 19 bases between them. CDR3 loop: CASSTRPGLGGYGYTF. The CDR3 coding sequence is TGTGCCAGTAGTACCCGCCCGGGCCTGGGAGGCTATGGCTACACCTTC.

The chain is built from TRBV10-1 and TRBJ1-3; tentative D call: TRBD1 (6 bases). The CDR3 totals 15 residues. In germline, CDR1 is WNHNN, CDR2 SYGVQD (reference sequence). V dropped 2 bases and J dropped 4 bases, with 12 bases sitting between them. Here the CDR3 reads CASSEGGRAGNTIYF. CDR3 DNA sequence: TGCGCCAGCAGTGAGGGGGGCCGCGCCGGAAACACCATATATTTT.

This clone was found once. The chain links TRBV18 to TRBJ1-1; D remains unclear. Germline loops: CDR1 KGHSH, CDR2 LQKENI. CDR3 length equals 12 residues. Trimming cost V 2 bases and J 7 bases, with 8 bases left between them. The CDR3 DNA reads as TGTGCCAGCTCACCAGAAAGAAGTGAAGCTTTCTTT. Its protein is CASSPERSEAFF.

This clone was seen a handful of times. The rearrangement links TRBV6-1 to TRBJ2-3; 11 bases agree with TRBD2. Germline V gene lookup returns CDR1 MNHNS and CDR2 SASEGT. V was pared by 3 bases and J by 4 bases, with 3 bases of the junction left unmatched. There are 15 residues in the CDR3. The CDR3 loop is CASSDLAGGPDTQYF. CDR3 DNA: TGTGCCAGCAGTGACCTAGCGGGGGGCCCAGATACGCAGTATTTT.

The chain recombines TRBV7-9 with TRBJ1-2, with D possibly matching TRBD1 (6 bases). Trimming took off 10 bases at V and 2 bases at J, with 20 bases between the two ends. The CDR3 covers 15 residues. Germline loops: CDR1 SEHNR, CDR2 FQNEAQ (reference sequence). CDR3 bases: TGTGCCACCGCACCCGGGACACGGACCAACTATGGCTACACCTTC. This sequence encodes CATAPGTRTNYGYTF.

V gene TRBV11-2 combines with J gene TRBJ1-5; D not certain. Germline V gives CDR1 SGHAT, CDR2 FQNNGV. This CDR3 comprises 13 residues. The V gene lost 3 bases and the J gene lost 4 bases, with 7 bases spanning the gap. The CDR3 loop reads CASSFGGNQPQHF. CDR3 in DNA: TGTGCCAGCAGCTTTGGCGGAAATCAGCCCCAGCATTTT.

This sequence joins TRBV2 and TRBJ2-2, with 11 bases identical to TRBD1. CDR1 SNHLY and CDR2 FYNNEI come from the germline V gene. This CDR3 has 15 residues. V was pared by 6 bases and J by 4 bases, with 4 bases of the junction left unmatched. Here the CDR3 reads CASRGQGGGTGELFF. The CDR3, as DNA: TGTGCCAGCAGGGGACAGGGGGGAGGCACCGGGGAGCTGTTTTTT.

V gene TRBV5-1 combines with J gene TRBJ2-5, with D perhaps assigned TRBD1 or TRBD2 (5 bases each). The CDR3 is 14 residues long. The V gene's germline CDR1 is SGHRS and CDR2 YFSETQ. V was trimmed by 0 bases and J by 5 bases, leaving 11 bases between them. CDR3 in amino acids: CASSLAGQGETQYF. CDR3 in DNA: TGCGCCAGCAGCTTGGCGGGGCAGGGTGAGACCCAGTACTTC.

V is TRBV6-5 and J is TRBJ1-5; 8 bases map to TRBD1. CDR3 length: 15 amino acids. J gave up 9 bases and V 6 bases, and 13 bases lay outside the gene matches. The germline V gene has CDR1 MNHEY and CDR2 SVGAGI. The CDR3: CASSGGQATELPQHF. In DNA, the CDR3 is TGTGCCAGCAGCGGGGGACAGGCTACGGAGCTGCCCCAGCATTTT.